Below, one TCR beta chain is given with its context. Per germline, CDR1 SEHNR and CDR2 FQNEAQ (reference sequence). The CDR3 loop spans 12 amino acids. V was cut by 4 bases and J by 9 bases, with 12 bases left in between. These data come from a study of CD8 T cells in Susac syndrome. Reverse transcription of roughly 0.45 to 1 ug RNA was carried out with random hexamers. TCRdb independently ran MiXCR on the immunoSEQ multiplex PCR reads; one entry per CDR3 protein. The sample has 65,000 to 95,000 distinct CDR3 sequences; about 93% are singletons. This receptor was obtained from a human donor with Susac syndrome. Sequencing used CD8+ T cells from PBMCs. The V gene is TRBV7-9, the J gene TRBJ1-2; no reliable D call. In DNA form, the CDR3 reads TGTGCCAGCAGCTCATATATACCCCGCTACACCTTC. As protein: CASSSYIPRYTF. Full variable domain (rest looked up from reference TRBV7-9 and TRBJ1-2): DTGVSQNPRHKITKRGQNVTFRCDPISEHNRLYWYRQTLGQGPEFLTYFQNEAQLEKSRLLSDRFSAERPKGSFSTLEIQRTEQGDSAMYLCASSSYIPRYTFGSGTRLTVV.